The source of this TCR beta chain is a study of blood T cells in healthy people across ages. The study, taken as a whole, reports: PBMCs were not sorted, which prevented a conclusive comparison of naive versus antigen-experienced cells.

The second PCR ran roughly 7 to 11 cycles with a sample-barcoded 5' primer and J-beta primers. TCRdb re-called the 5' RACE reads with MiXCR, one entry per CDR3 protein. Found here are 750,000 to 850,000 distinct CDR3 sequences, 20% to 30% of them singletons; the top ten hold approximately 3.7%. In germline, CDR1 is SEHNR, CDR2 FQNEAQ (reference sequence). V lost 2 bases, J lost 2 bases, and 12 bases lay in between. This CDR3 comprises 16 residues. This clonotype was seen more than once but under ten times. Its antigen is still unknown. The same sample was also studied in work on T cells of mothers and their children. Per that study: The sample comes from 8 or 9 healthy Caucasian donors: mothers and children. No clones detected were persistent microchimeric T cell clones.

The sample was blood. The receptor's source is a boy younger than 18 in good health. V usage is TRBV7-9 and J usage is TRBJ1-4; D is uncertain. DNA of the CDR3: TGTGCCAGCAGCTTAATCGAGTTCGGCACTAATGAAAAACTGTTTTTT. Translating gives CASSLIEFGTNEKLFF.